This T cell receptor (beta chain) was sequenced for a study of Ad26.COV2.S vaccination and SARS-CoV-2 variants. About the research overall: Dosing was one shot or two shots 56 days apart. Study conclusions and caveats: Non-spike TCR breadth did not differ much between vaccine and placebo recipients. People who got the vaccine had more spike-specific TCR breadth than people who got placebo.

Treatment of the sample: about 20 received Ad26.COV2.S at low or high dose, single or two shots; about 5 received placebo; per-sample allocation not given. Repertoires come from day 63 after the first vaccine or placebo injection. Participants' vaccine, an Ad26 vector, delivered Wuhan-strain SARS-CoV-2 spike. A remark on this clone: Its cognate antigen is unknown.

The repertoire was sequenced with immunoSEQ multiplex PCR; TCRdb's copy has only in-frame clones and lacks some. This table holds 350,000 to 500,000 clones, 90% found once. Germline V CDR1 and CDR2: SGDLS, YYNGEE. The V end lost 3 bases, the J end lost 2 bases, and 14 bases lay between the germline ends. This CDR3 has 16 amino acids. The gene calls are TRBV9 and TRBJ2-2, with a tentative D call TRBD2 (5 bases). The sequence came from a person aged 18-65 years who received the Ad26.COV2.S COVID-19 vaccine or a placebo. The sample was peripheral blood, taken in a trial of Ad26.COV2.S vaccine versus placebo. This CDR3 reads CASSGRDGLNTGELFF. The CDR3 DNA reads TGTGCCAGCAGCGGAAGAGATGGACTTAACACCGGGGAGCTGTTTTTT.